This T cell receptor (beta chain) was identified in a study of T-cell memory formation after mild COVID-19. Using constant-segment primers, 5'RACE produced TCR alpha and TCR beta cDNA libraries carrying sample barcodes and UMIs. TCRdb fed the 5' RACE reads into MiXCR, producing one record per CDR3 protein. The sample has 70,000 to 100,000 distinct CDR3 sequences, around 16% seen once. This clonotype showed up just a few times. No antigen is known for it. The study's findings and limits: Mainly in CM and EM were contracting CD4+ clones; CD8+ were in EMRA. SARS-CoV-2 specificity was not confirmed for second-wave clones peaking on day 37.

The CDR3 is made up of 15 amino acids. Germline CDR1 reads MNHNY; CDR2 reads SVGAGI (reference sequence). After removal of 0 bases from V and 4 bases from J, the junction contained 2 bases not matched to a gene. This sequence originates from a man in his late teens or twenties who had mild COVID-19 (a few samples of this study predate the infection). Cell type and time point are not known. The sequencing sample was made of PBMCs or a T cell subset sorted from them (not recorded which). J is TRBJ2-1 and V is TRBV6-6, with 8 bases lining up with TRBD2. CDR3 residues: CASSYSTSEYNEQFF. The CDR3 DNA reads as TGTGCCAGCAGTTACTCGACTAGCGAATACAATGAGCAGTTCTTC.